This T cell receptor beta chain was profiled in a study of CD8 T cells in ankylosing spondylitis. About this clonotype itself: Its cognate antigen is unknown. The junction departs from germline at one end; a sequencing error may be responsible.

By quantitative 5'-RACE with molecular barcodes, the TCR beta libraries were made. Using its own MiXCR run on the 5' RACE reads, TCRdb lists one record per CDR3 protein. The sample shows a few hundred thousand distinct CDR3 sequences, approximately 20% of them seen only once. General study points: Characteristic, it appeared, of ankylosing spondylitis blood was a TCR beta motif of several highly homologous variants. Significantly higher representation of disease-linked clones was reported for matched ankylosing spondylitis synovial fluid.

Germline CDR1 and CDR2: SSHAT and FNYEAQ (reference sequence). The CDR3 has 13 amino acids. The TCR was taken from a male donor with ankylosing spondylitis. The chain carries TRBV7-7 and TRBJ2-1; TRBD1 aligns across 9 bases. The sequencing sample was made of blood, either unsorted or a sorted T cell fraction (not recorded which). CDR3 amino acids: CASSFTGGWEQFF. DNA of the CDR3: TGTGCTAGCAGCTTCACAGGGGGCTGGGAGCAGTTCTTC. Full variable domain (remainder filled in from reference TRBV7-7 and TRBJ2-1): GAGVSQSPRYKVTKRGQDVTLRCDPISSHATLYWYQQALGQGPEFLTYFNYEAQPDKSGLPSDRFSAERPEGSISTLTIQRTEQRDSAMYRCASSFTGGWEQFFGPGTRLTVL.